This T cell receptor (beta chain) comes out of a study of blood T cell repertoires in COVID-19. About the research overall: The United States, Italy and Spain supplied acute and convalescent COVID-19 samples.

The CDR3 runs to 16 residues. CDR1 and CDR2 (germline): SGHRS, YFSETQ. V trimming: 1 base; J trimming: 7 bases; junction bases outside the gene matches: 8. Libraries were prepared by immunoSEQ multiplex PCR; TCRdb keeps only in-frame clonotypes and omits some of them. Of about 300,000 clones in the sample, 65% to 90% were seen once. The clonotype was recovered from a young man who had recovered from COVID-19. The sequenced sample consisted of PBMCs or T cells enriched from blood (not recorded which). The V gene is TRBV5-1, the J gene TRBJ2-2; 9 nucleotides align to TRBD2. CDR3 region: CASSLMAGGPNGELFF. CDR3 in DNA: TGCGCCAGCAGCTTGATGGCGGGAGGGCCGAACGGGGAGCTGTTTTTT.